This record concerns one T cell receptor beta chain sequence. What it binds is not known. Trimming removed 4 bases from V and 8 bases from J; junction bases left unmatched: 3. Germline assignment: CDR1 ENHRY and CDR2 SYGVKD. This CDR3 has 12 residues. A J-beta primer mix and a sample-barcoded 5' primer were used in a second PCR of about 7 to 12 cycles. TCRdb analysed the 5' RACE reads with MiXCR anew, one entry per CDR3 protein. In the table there are more than 500,000 distinct CDR3 sequences, 25% to 30% of which are singletons. This sample is part of a study of blood T cells in healthy people across ages. Findings and limits, study-wide: Per million T cells, the diversity of TCR beta decreased roughly linearly as age advanced.

The source is a woman between 65 and 79 years old in good health. This chain connects TRBV10-3 to TRBJ1-2; 8 bases are a match to TRBD1. The sequencing input was blood. The chain's CDR3 is CAISGTGQGYTF. The CDR3 DNA is TGTGCCATCAGTGGGACAGGGCAAGGCTACACCTTC.